Shown below are 21 T cell receptor beta chains from a single sample sequenced in a study of cytomegalovirus exposure and HLA in healthy donors. Use of 60 Vbeta and 13 Jbeta primers characterized the PCR. Clones were sequenced by immunoSEQ multiplex PCR, and TCRdb holds only the in-frame ones, with some missing. This table holds 95,000 to 100,000 clones, about 85% found once. The sample was PBMCs. The receptors originated from a man aged 25 to 40 in good health and CMV-seronegative.

V is TRBV10-3 and J is TRBJ2-7, with TRBD2 matching over 8 bases. The CDR3 length is 15 residues. J lost 2 bases, V lost 2 bases, and 5 bases had no gene match. Germline CDR1 is ENHRY and CDR2 is SYGVKD. CDR3 residues: CAISEGREGPYEQYF. Here the CDR3 DNA reads TGTGCCATCAGTGAGGGTCGGGAGGGCCCCTACGAGCAGTACTTC.

V usage is TRBV2 and J usage is TRBJ2-7; 10 nucleotides align to TRBD2. Germline CDR1 reads SNHLY; CDR2 reads FYNNEI. The CDR3 extends over 15 amino acids. V was clipped by 6 bases and J by 1 base; unmatched bases: 6. CDR3 residues: CASRSPSGGSYEQYF. As DNA, the CDR3 is TGTGCCAGCAGGAGCCCTAGCGGGGGTTCCTACGAGCAGTACTTC.

The V and J genes are TRBV30 and TRBJ2-3; no clear D. The CDR3 has 14 residues. The germline V and J ends were trimmed by 1 base and 0 bases, with 8 bases remaining between them. The germline gives CDR1 GTSNPN, CDR2 SVGIG (reference sequence). The CDR3 is CAWSGVWSTDTQYF. The CDR3 DNA reads TGTGCCTGGAGTGGAGTGTGGAGCACAGATACGCAGTATTTT.

In DNA, the CDR3 is TGTGCCAGCAGCGCACCGGGGACAGGGCCTACCTCTGGGGCCAACGTCCTGACTTTC. Translated: CASSAPGTGPTSGANVLTF. The V and J genes are TRBV9 and TRBJ2-6, with 9 bases aligning to TRBD1. V shed 3 bases, J shed 0 bases, and the junction held 10 bases outside the gene matches. CDR1 and CDR2 from the germline V gene are SGDLS and YYNGEE. There are 19 residues in the CDR3.

CDR3 in amino acids: CASSLNVGTGYSYNSPLHF. The CDR3 DNA reads as TGTGCCAGCAGCTTAAATGTGGGGACAGGATACTCCTATAATTCACCCCTCCACTTT. The V and J genes are TRBV7-3 and TRBJ1-6; TRBD1 matches at 8 bases. Germline-derived CDR1 and CDR2 are SGHTA and FQGTGA. The CDR3 contains 19 residues. V shed 1 base, J shed 0 bases, and the junction held 8 bases outside the gene matches.

The chain employs TRBV7-9 and TRBJ2-2; perhaps TRBD1 as D (6 bases). The CDR3 is made up of 18 amino acids. V lost 2 bases, J lost 2 bases, and 18 bases lay in between. Germline loops: CDR1 SEHNR, CDR2 FQNEAQ (reference sequence). CDR3 sequence: CASSLTDRDTINTGELFF. CDR3 bases: TGTGCCAGCAGCTTAACGGACCGGGACACCATCAACACCGGGGAGCTGTTTTTT. Drawing the rest from reference TRBV7-9 and TRBJ2-2, the complete variable domain is DTGVSQNPRHKITKRGQNVTFRCDPISEHNRLYWYRQTLGQGPEFLTYFQNEAQLEKSRLLSDRFSAERPKGSFSTLEIQRTEQGDSAMYLCASSLTDRDTINTGELFFGEGSRLTVL.

This chain uses TRBV7-3 with TRBJ2-4; perhaps TRBD2 as D (7 bases). The germline V gene has CDR1 SGHTA and CDR2 FQGTGA. The V end was cut by 2 bases, the J end by 8 bases, with 13 bases between. The CDR3 has 14 amino acids. The CDR3 region is CASSLGGAGYIQYF. Written as DNA, the CDR3 is TGTGCCAGCAGCTTAGGGGGGGCGGGGTACATTCAGTACTTC.

The chain employs TRBV4-2 and TRBJ2-1; tentative D call: TRBD2 (5 bases). This CDR3 comprises 12 residues. Trimming pared 8 bases from V and 4 bases from J, leaving 9 bases between. Germline V gives CDR1 LGHNA, CDR2 YNFKEQ. The CDR3 nucleotides read TGTGCCAGCGCGGGTTCTTACAATGAGCAGTTCTTC. This encodes CASAGSYNEQFF.

The V call is TRBV7-6, the J call TRBJ2-7, with 13 nucleotides matching TRBD2. CDR1 is SGHVS and CDR2 is FNYEAQ in the germline V gene. V was pared by 4 bases and J by 2 bases, with 2 bases of the junction left unmatched. The CDR3 is 15 amino acids. CDR3 protein: CASSSGLAGPYEQYF. The CDR3 DNA follows: TGTGCCAGCAGCTCGGGACTAGCGGGGCCCTACGAGCAGTACTTC.

This clone appeared once. The genes are TRBV28 and TRBJ1-2; D is unresolved. Looked up from germline, CDR1 is MDHEN and CDR2 is SYDVKM. The CDR3 extends over 14 amino acids. The V and J ends lost 2 bases and 3 bases respectively, with 10 bases between them. The CDR3 DNA is TGTGCCAGCAGTTTAACGGGTTTGGACTATGGCTACACCTTC. It codes for CASSLTGLDYGYTF.

V is TRBV19 and J is TRBJ2-7; maybe TRBD2 (5 bases). Looked up from germline, CDR1 is LNHDA and CDR2 is SQIVND (reference sequence). V was shortened by 1 base and J by 0 bases, with 16 bases between the two germline ends. This CDR3 has 17 residues. CDR3 sequence: CASSIAGSETFSYEQYF. The CDR3 DNA is TGTGCCAGTAGTATAGCGGGAAGTGAAACGTTCTCCTACGAGCAGTACTTC.

The J gene is TRBJ1-1, the V gene TRBV7-8, with a possible D match to TRBD1 (5 bases). V lost 2 bases and J lost 1, with 11 bases in between. Germline-derived CDR1 and CDR2 are SGHVS and FQNEAQ. The CDR3 spans 15 residues. CDR3 nucleotide sequence: TGTGCCAGCAGCTTATTCGGGGGTCAGAACACTGAAGCTTTCTTT. Translated, it gives CASSLFGGQNTEAFF.

V is TRBV11-3 and J is TRBJ2-7; 7 bases are shared with TRBD1. This CDR3 region has 14 residues. The trim removed 2 bases at V and 0 bases at J, leaving 1 base unmatched. CDR1 and CDR2 (germline): SGHNT, YENEEA. The CDR3 DNA follows: TGTGCCAGCAGCTTACACAGGGGCTCCTACGAGCAGTACTTC. This codes for CASSLHRGSYEQYF. Drawing the rest from reference TRBV11-3 and TRBJ2-7, the complete variable domain is EAGVVQSPRYKIIEKKQPVAFWCNPISGHNTLYWYLQNLGQGPELLIRYENEEAVDDSQLPKDRFSAERLKGVDSTLKIQPAELGDSAVYLCASSLHRGSYEQYFGPGTRLTVT.

This clone was seen only a few times. The chain has TRBV30 and TRBJ2-5; D gene uncertain. Trimming removed 3 bases from V and 5 bases from J, with 10 bases in between. The germline gives CDR1 GTSNPN, CDR2 SVGIG (reference sequence). The CDR3 runs 12 residues. CDR3: CAWSPRGETQYF. CDR3 nucleotide sequence: TGTGCCTGGAGCCCCAGAGGTGAGACCCAGTACTTC.

Only one count was recorded for this clone. The rearrangement uses TRBV5-1 and TRBJ1-3; TRBD1 matches 7 bases. The CDR3 contains 16 residues. CDR1 and CDR2 (germline): SGHRS, YFSETQ. Trimming removed 0 bases from V and 0 bases from J; junction bases left unmatched: 3. The DNA for the CDR3 is TGCGCCAGCAGCTTGGATGGGACAGACTCTGGAAACACCATATATTTT. The encoded protein is CASSLDGTDSGNTIYF.

CDR3 nucleotides: TGTGCCAGCAGCTTATACCCCCCCGGGACATTCGGACATGCTAACACTGAAGCTTTCTTT. Its protein product is CASSLYPPGTFGHANTEAFF. This chain joins TRBV14 and TRBJ1-1; possibly TRBD1 for D (6 bases). This CDR3 has 20 residues. From germline, CDR1 is SGHDN and CDR2 FVKESK. The V and J ends lost 5 bases and 2 bases respectively, with 30 bases between them.

This clone has a single count. The chain joins TRBV5-4 to TRBJ2-7, with a weak D call TRBD2 (7 bases). The V and J ends lost 1 base and 10 bases respectively, with 15 bases between them. From germline, CDR1 is SGHNT and CDR2 YYREEE (reference sequence). CDR3 length equals 13 residues. The CDR3 DNA sequence: TGTGCCAGCAGCTTGAAGGGGGGAGGGATCCAGTACTTC. Translating gives CASSLKGGGIQYF.

This chain links TRBV7-9 with TRBJ1-2; D is perhaps TRBD1 (6 bases). The CDR3 extends over 13 amino acids. In germline, CDR1 is SEHNR, CDR2 FQNEAQ (reference sequence). V was clipped by 5 bases and J by 4 bases, with 11 bases between them. CDR3 sequence reads: CASSPGEIYGYTF. The CDR3, as DNA: TGTGCCAGCAGCCCAGGGGAGATCTATGGCTACACCTTC.

Here the CDR3 DNA reads TGTGCCAGCAGCTACATGCACTCCGGGCAAAGGGACACCCCTGGAAACACCATATATTTT. Protein: CASSYMHSGQRDTPGNTIYF. V gene TRBV7-6 combines with J gene TRBJ1-3; D possibly corresponds to TRBD1 (6 bases). Germline V gives CDR1 SGHVS, CDR2 FNYEAQ. The CDR3 runs 20 residues. Trimming pared 4 bases from V and 2 bases from J, leaving 27 bases between.

The sample holds a few counts of this clone. The chain joins TRBV9 to TRBJ2-2; TRBD2 matches at 10 bases. The CDR3 covers 15 residues. The V gene end was trimmed by 2 bases and the J gene end by 5 bases; junction bases not matched to a gene: 3. The germline gives CDR1 SGDLS, CDR2 YYNGEE. CDR3 protein: CASSVGTSVTGELFF. CDR3 nucleotides: TGTGCCAGCAGCGTCGGGACTAGCGTAACCGGGGAGCTGTTTTTT. Together with reference TRBV9 and TRBJ2-2, the CDR3 gives the full variable domain: DSGVTQTPKHLITATGQRVTLRCSPRSGDLSVYWYQQSLDQGLQFLIQYYNGEERAKGNILERFSAQQFPDLHSELNLSSLELGDSALYFCASSVGTSVTGELFFGEGSRLTVL.

The CDR3 spells CASSVQGGTYEQYF. CDR3 DNA sequence: TGTGCCAGCAGCGTACAGGGAGGTACCTACGAGCAGTACTTC. J is TRBJ2-7 and V is TRBV9, with a possible D match to TRBD2 (6 bases). The CDR3 sequence is 14 residues long. Looked up from germline, CDR1 is SGDLS and CDR2 is YYNGEE. Trimming shortened V by 1 base and J by 2 bases, and 10 bases separated the two germline ends.